Following are 21 T cell receptor beta chains from one sample sequenced in a study of tumor and adjacent non-tumor tissue in lung cancer. TCRbeta libraries were built with three rounds of nested PCR, modified from ARM-PCR. TCRdb processed the multiplex PCR reads anew with MiXCR; each CDR3 protein has one entry. Here the sample spans about 200,000 distinct CDR3 sequences, 60% to 85% being singletons. The template was RNA from unsorted bulk tissue. The sequenced sample consisted of lung tumor tissue. The receptors stem from a man in his fifties or sixties with non-small cell lung cancer.

V usage is TRBV11-2 and J usage is TRBJ1-1, with D unresolved. The CDR3 length is 15 residues. Germline loops: CDR1 SGHAT, CDR2 FQNNGV. Deletions cut 8 bases from V and 0 bases from J, with 16 bases between. The CDR3 here is CASGLWSYMNTEAFF. In DNA, the CDR3 is TGTGCCAGCGGGCTGTGGTCATATATGAACACTGAAGCTTTCTTT.

With respect to this clonotype: Since the CDR3 does not end with the conserved phenylalanine or tryptophan, this likely comes from a read error. V and J are TRBV11-3 and TRBJ2-1; D is unclear. CDR3 length: 13 amino acids. CDR1 SGHNT and CDR2 YENEEA come from the germline V gene. V gave up 1 base and J gave up 7 bases, with 8 bases separating them. The CDR3, as DNA: TGTGCCAGCAGCTTAGCACGATATAATGAGCAGTTCATC. Protein: CASSLARYNEQFI.

As for this clonotype: This may stem from a read error, because a much larger clone lies one nucleotide away. This likely comes from a read error, as the CDR3 has no conserved phenylalanine or tryptophan at its end. Here the CDR3 DNA reads TGTGCCAGCAGCTTGGATCCGGGTTCGAACACTGAAGCTTTCCTT. This sequence encodes CASSLDPGSNTEAFL. The gene calls are TRBV5-4 and TRBJ1-1; unclear D gene. The CDR3 length is 15 residues. The V end was cut by 0 bases, the J end by 1 base, with 10 bases between. Germline values: CDR1 SGHNT, CDR2 YYREEE (reference sequence).

The chain carries TRBV11-3 and TRBJ1-1; 9 bases map to TRBD1. The CDR3 consists of 14 residues. Germline V gene data show CDR1 as SGHNT and CDR2 as YENEEA. Unmatched junction bases numbered 13, after V lost 5 bases and J lost 12 bases. CDR3 coding DNA: TGTGCCAGCAGCCTAACCGGGACAGGGAGGGAATCTTTCTTT. Residues: CASSLTGTGRESFF. The complete variable domain, with remaining parts taken from reference TRBV11-3 and TRBJ1-1, reads EAGVVQSPRYKIIEKKQPVAFWCNPISGHNTLYWYLQNLGQGPELLIRYENEEAVDDSQLPKDRFSAERLKGVDSTLKIQPAELGDSAVYLCASSLTGTGRESFFGQGTRLTVV.

About this clonotype: A much larger clone differs from this one at a single base, so this may be a read error. The V call is TRBV29-1, the J call TRBJ2-4; perhaps TRBD1 as D (5 bases). The CDR3 covers 11 residues. Germline loops: CDR1 SQVTM, CDR2 ANQGSEA. Trimming stripped 7 bases from V and 5 bases from J, with 9 bases between. The CDR3 region has the DNA TGCAGCGGGGGCAGTGAAAACATTCAGTACTTC. Encoded protein: CSGGSENIQYF.

With regard to this clonotype: This sequence may be a read error, since a much larger clone differs from it by one base. This chain connects TRBV6-5 to TRBJ2-2, with D perhaps TRBD1 or TRBD2 (5 bases each). The CDR3 spans 14 residues. Per the germline V gene, CDR1 is MNHEY and CDR2 is SVGAGI. The CDR3 DNA is TGTGCCTGCAGCCGGGACGGGAACACCGGGGAGCTGTTTTTT. It specifies CACSRDGNTGELFF.

Note on this clonotype: This may arise from a read error, as a much more abundant clone is one base away. The V and J genes are TRBV12-3 or TRBV12-4 and TRBJ1-1; no definite D call. Trimming shortened V by 0 bases and J by 1 base, and 15 bases separated the two germline ends. This CDR3 has 17 amino acids. The CDR3 region is CASSLAVRVRGNTEAFF. CDR3 nucleotides: TGTGCCAGCAGTTTAGCGGTAAGGGTTCGAGGGAACACTGAAGCTTTCTTT.

This clonotype was observed a few times. V and J are TRBV20-1 and TRBJ2-5; D perhaps matches TRBD2 (6 bases). The V end lost 4 bases, the J end lost 3 bases, and 12 bases lay between the germline ends. The CDR3 is 13 amino acids. Looked up from germline, CDR1 is DFQATT and CDR2 is SNEGSKA (reference sequence). CDR3 DNA: TGCAGTGCTACCGGGACTGCCAAAGAGACCCAGTACTTC. Protein product: CSATGTAKETQYF.

The chain employs TRBV7-9 and TRBJ2-2; TRBD2 agrees at 12 bases. V lost 5 bases and J lost 3; bases outside the gene matches: 7. CDR3 length: 17 residues. Germline CDR1 SEHNR, CDR2 FQNEAQ (reference sequence). In DNA, the CDR3 is TGTGCCAGCAGCCCGACTAGCGGGAGAGGCGACACCGGGGAGCTGTTTTTT. It is translated as CASSPTSGRGDTGELFF.

Points on this clonotype: This clone may be a read error of a much larger clone one base away. The rearrangement uses TRBV20-1 and TRBJ1-5, with a weak D call TRBD1 (6 bases). Germline CDR1 and CDR2: DFQATT and SNEGSKA (reference sequence). The CDR3 is made up of 14 amino acids. CDR3 residues: CSARVDGGNQPEHF. The CDR3 region has the DNA TGCAGTGCTAGAGTTGATGGGGGCAATCAGCCCGAGCATTTT.

Turning to this clonotype: This is likely a read error, given that the CDR3 carries no conserved phenylalanine or tryptophan at its end. V and J are TRBV20-1 and TRBJ1-5; 10 bases align to TRBD1. CDR1 is DFQATT, CDR2 SNEGSKA, per germline (reference sequence). The CDR3 extends over 14 amino acids. This CDR3 reads CGARWDRGDQPQHI. In DNA, the CDR3 is TGCGGTGCTAGATGGGACAGGGGAGATCAGCCCCAGCATATT.

In the case of this clonotype: No conserved phenylalanine or tryptophan ends this CDR3, so it is likely a read error. The V gene is TRBV7-8, the J gene TRBJ1-5; possibly TRBD1 for D (5 bases). The CDR3 length is 20 residues. Between the trimmed V and J ends, which lost 1 base and 4 bases, there was a span of 26 bases. In germline, CDR1 is SGHVS, CDR2 FQNEAQ. The CDR3 nucleotides read TGTGCCAGCAGCTTAGAGAGGGCCAGGGTGATTGGTCCATCAAATCAGCCCCAGCATTAT. Amino acids: CASSLERARVIGPSNQPQHY.

Note on this clonotype: Sequence at one end of the junction differs from germline and may be a read error. For the CDR3, the DNA is TGTGCGAGCAGCCCGGACAGGGTAAACAATCAGCCCCAGCATTTT. It encodes CASSPDRVNNQPQHF. The chain combines TRBV16 with TRBJ1-5, with 8 bases aligning to TRBD1. Germline lookup yields CDR1 KGHSY and CDR2 FQNENV. There are 15 residues in the CDR3.

A single count supports this clonotype. The chain is built from TRBV6-6 and TRBJ1-5; tentatively, D is TRBD1 (5 bases). The CDR3 loop spans 15 amino acids. Between the trimmed V and J ends, which lost 10 bases and 6 bases, there was a span of 22 bases. Germline V CDR1 and CDR2: MNHNY, SVGAGI (reference sequence). The CDR3 DNA is TGTGCCAACACTTACGACAGCAATCTCGGTCAGCCCCAGCATTTT. Translating it yields CANTYDSNLGQPQHF.

This chain connects TRBV7-9 to TRBJ2-7, with 10 positions matching TRBD1. After removal of 5 bases from V and 2 bases from J, the junction contained 6 bases not matched to a gene. CDR3 length: 15 residues. Germline-derived CDR1 and CDR2 are SEHNR and FQNEAQ (reference sequence). CDR3 region: CASSGGQGKTYEQYF. The CDR3, as DNA: TGTGCCAGCAGCGGGGGACAGGGGAAGACCTACGAGCAGTACTTC.

V gene TRBV20-1 combines with J gene TRBJ2-1; D unresolved. V dropped 0 bases and J dropped 9 bases, with 12 bases sitting between them. The CDR3 has 13 residues. Germline lookup yields CDR1 DFQATT and CDR2 SNEGSKA (reference sequence). In DNA form, the CDR3 reads TGCAGTGCTAGAGACCCTAAGGAGACTGAGCAGTTCTTC. This codes for CSARDPKETEQFF.

Regarding this clonotype: At one end, the junction sequence differs from germline, possibly due to a read error. The rearrangement links TRBV11-2 to TRBJ2-7; D might be TRBD2 (6 bases). Germline assignment: CDR1 SGHAT and CDR2 FQNNGV. The CDR3 sequence is 14 residues long. In DNA, the CDR3 is TGTGCAAGCAGCCCATGGGGGACTGGGTACGAGGAGTGCTTC. As protein: CASSPWGTGYEECF. Full variable domain (remainder filled in from reference TRBV11-2 and TRBJ2-7): EAGVAQSPRYKIIEKRQSVAFWCNPISGHATLYWYQQILGQGPKLLIQFQNNGVVDDSQLPKDRFSAERLKGVDSTLKIQPAKLEDSAVYLCASSPWGTGYEECFGPGTRLTVT.

The chain uses TRBV6-5 and TRBJ1-5, with D possibly matching TRBD1 (6 bases). The CDR3 consists of 13 residues. The V end was cut by 6 bases, the J end by 7 bases, with 13 bases between. Germline lookup yields CDR1 MNHEY and CDR2 SVGAGI. The CDR3 sequence: CASRGGQSQPQHF. DNA for the CDR3: TGTGCCAGCAGAGGGGGTCAATCACAGCCCCAGCATTTT.

This clonotype was observed a single time. This may be a read error, as it is one base from a much larger clone. The chain joins TRBV20-1 to TRBJ2-1; D is perhaps TRBD1 (7 bases). This CDR3 comprises 17 residues. V was cut by 6 bases and J by 5 bases, with 26 bases left in between. CDR1 and CDR2 (germline): DFQATT, SNEGSKA (reference sequence). The CDR3 loop reads CSARGLAQLVRNNEQFF. DNA for the CDR3: TGCAGTGCGAGGGGGCTAGCGCAACTGGTGAGGAACAATGAGCAGTTCTTC.

A word on this clonotype: Just one base apart from a much larger clone, this may be a read error. The V and J genes are TRBV20-1 and TRBJ2-7; either TRBD1 or TRBD2 may fit D (5 bases each). The CDR3 is made up of 14 amino acids. The V end was cut by 3 bases, the J end by 2 bases, with 14 bases between. The germline V gene has CDR1 DFQATT and CDR2 SNEGSKA (reference sequence). The DNA of the CDR3 is TGCAGTGCTAGTGTCGGGGCTAAAGCCTACGAGCAGTACTTC. It codes for CSASVGAKAYEQYF.

This clonotype turned up a few times. This chain links TRBV5-4 with TRBJ1-2; D gene uncertain. The length of the CDR3 is 14 residues. Germline values: CDR1 SGHNT, CDR2 YYREEE (reference sequence). V was trimmed by 4 bases and J by 8 bases, leaving 18 bases between them. For the CDR3, the DNA is TGTGCCAGCAGCCACCCGGGTCAGCTTGACGGCTACACCTTC. Residues: CASSHPGQLDGYTF.